Presented here are 12 T cell receptor beta chains from one specimen sequenced in a study of cytomegalovirus exposure and HLA in healthy donors. The primer mix had 60 Vbeta and 13 Jbeta primers. The repertoire was sequenced with immunoSEQ multiplex PCR; TCRdb's copy has only in-frame clones and lacks some. The profile shows some 140,000 clones, about four fifths of them singletons. The sample was PBMCs. The receptor set was obtained from a man aged 30 to 39 in good health and CMV-seronegative.

V is TRBV28 and J is TRBJ1-1, with 8 bases that match TRBD1. This CDR3 region has 16 residues. Germline V lookup: CDR1 MDHEN, CDR2 SYDVKM. The trim removed 8 bases at V and 3 bases at J, leaving 14 bases unmatched. The CDR3 loop is CASSEPGGDRYTEAFF. The CDR3 region has the DNA TGTGCCAGCTCCGAACCAGGGGGCGATCGGTACACTGAAGCTTTCTTT. Based on the CDR3 plus reference TRBV28 and TRBJ1-1, the full variable domain is DVKVTQSSRYLVKRTGEKVFLECVQDMDHENMFWYRQDPGLGLRLIYFSYDVKMKEKGDIPEGYSVSREKKERFSLILESASTNQTSMYLCASSEPGGDRYTEAFFGQGTRLTVV.

The chain employs TRBV7-9 and TRBJ2-7, with 10 bases aligning to TRBD2. Looked up from germline, CDR1 is SEHNR and CDR2 is FQNEAQ (reference sequence). Germline trimming cut 3 bases from V and 6 bases from J; bases unmatched to any gene: 11. This CDR3 has 16 residues. CDR3 in amino acids: CASSFGASGSVREQYF. In DNA form, the CDR3 reads TGTGCCAGCAGCTTCGGCGCTAGCGGGAGTGTACGCGAGCAGTACTTC.

The genes are TRBV4-2 and TRBJ2-1; a possible D gene is TRBD1 (6 bases). This CDR3 contains 16 residues. The V and J ends lost 0 bases and 0 bases respectively, with 9 bases between them. Looked up from germline, CDR1 is LGHNA and CDR2 is YNFKEQ. The chain's CDR3 is CASSQDSDSSYNEQFF. The CDR3 coding sequence is TGTGCCAGCAGCCAAGATTCGGACAGCTCCTACAATGAGCAGTTCTTC.

This chain links TRBV6-5 with TRBJ2-7; weak D call: TRBD2 (6 bases). Trimming pared 6 bases from V and 2 bases from J, leaving 17 bases between. The germline gives CDR1 MNHEY, CDR2 SVGAGI. CDR3 length: 15 residues. Here the CDR3 reads CASSRRELGTYEQYF. The CDR3 DNA follows: TGTGCCAGCAGCCGACGGGAGTTGGGTACCTACGAGCAGTACTTC.

The chain is built from TRBV7-9 and TRBJ2-7; 11 positions match TRBD1. Per germline, CDR1 SEHNR and CDR2 FQNEAQ (reference sequence). The CDR3 contains 14 residues. Losses at the gene ends were 3 bases for V and 7 bases for J; bases not matched to a gene: 5. The chain's CDR3 is CASSFGQGAGEQYF. As DNA, the CDR3 is TGTGCCAGCAGCTTCGGACAGGGGGCTGGGGAGCAGTACTTC.

The chain uses TRBV4-2 and TRBJ1-4; no reliable D call. Between the trimmed V and J ends, which lost 1 base and 5 bases, there was a span of 14 bases. CDR1 is LGHNA, CDR2 YNFKEQ, per germline. This CDR3 spans 16 amino acids. This chain's CDR3 is CASSQVLEVENEKLFF. The CDR3 nucleotides are TGTGCCAGCAGCCAAGTCTTGGAGGTTGAGAATGAAAAACTGTTTTTT.

The V gene is TRBV7-9, the J gene TRBJ1-5, with D tentatively TRBD1 (6 bases). From germline, CDR1 is SEHNR and CDR2 FQNEAQ (reference sequence). The CDR3 totals 15 residues. Trimming took 10 bases from V and 1 from J, leaving 17 bases between them. The CDR3 here is CATGTGLTSNQPQHF. The CDR3 DNA follows: TGTGCCACAGGAACAGGGTTGACCAGCAATCAGCCCCAGCATTTT.

The chain employs TRBV9 and TRBJ2-7; D gene unclear. V shed 5 bases and J shed 0 bases, with 6 bases lying between them. CDR3 length: 12 amino acids. CDR1 and CDR2 (germline): SGDLS, YYNGEE. CDR3 bases: TGTGCCAGCAGTAGGAGCTCCTACGAGCAGTACTTC. It codes for CASSRSSYEQYF.

This chain joins TRBV19 and TRBJ1-2; D call uncertain. CDR3 length: 18 amino acids. The germline gives CDR1 LNHDA, CDR2 SQIVND (reference sequence). Deletions cut 8 bases from V and 4 bases from J, with 29 bases between. CDR3 DNA sequence: TGTGCCAGTCTCAAATCCGGCCAGCCTACCAGCGACGGCTATGGCTACACCTTC. Its protein product is CASLKSGQPTSDGYGYTF.

This clone was observed a single time. No conserved phenylalanine or tryptophan is present at the end of the CDR3, so a read error is the likely explanation. This chain uses TRBV28 with TRBJ2-4; D gene uncertain. Germline CDR1 MDHEN, CDR2 SYDVKM. The CDR3 extends over 16 amino acids. V lost 3 bases and J 6 bases, leaving 18 bases between the germline ends. CDR3 sequence reads: CASSLVQSVFRNIQYV. In DNA, the CDR3 is TGTGCCAGCAGTTTGGTACAGTCCGTTTTCAGAAACATTCAGTACGTC.

This chain connects TRBV4-2 to TRBJ2-3; a possible D gene is TRBD1 (6 bases). V shed 4 bases and J shed 2 bases, with 22 bases lying between them. Germline V lookup: CDR1 LGHNA, CDR2 YNFKEQ. The CDR3 contains 18 residues. CDR3 sequence (DNA): TGTGCCAGCAGCCCCGGACAGTGGAGCGCACGGAACACAGATACGCAGTATTTT. It translates to CASSPGQWSARNTDTQYF.

The rearrangement joins TRBV6-6 to TRBJ1-6; no clear D gene. Germline lookup yields CDR1 MNHNY and CDR2 SVGAGI (reference sequence). The length of the CDR3 is 15 residues. V was cut by 0 bases and J by 5 bases, with 8 bases left in between. The CDR3 DNA reads as TGTGCCAGCAGTTACTCGTGGGCCGATAATTCACCCCTCCACTTT. Protein product: CASSYSWADNSPLHF.